Listed below are T cell receptor beta chains from one sample, sequenced in a study of CD8+ T cells in alopecia areata. Generated by immunoSEQ multiplex PCR, the TCRdb table keeps only in-frame clones and is missing some. The sample records approximately 200,000 clones, roughly 50% being singletons. The input for sequencing was CD4+ T cells sorted from blood, taken at week 24, from a patient treated with tofacitinib. Receptors were obtained from a human donor with alopecia areata. Each CDR3 is given with its conserved first and last residue. D genes are given only for firm matches. Clone sizes are given selectively: once, few, many, or a class where the clone is expanded.

>TRBV28|many|TRBJ1-2|TRBD1
TGTGCCAGCAGTTTATACGACACCACAGGGGAGGATGGCTACACCTTC
CASSLYDTTGEDGYTF
>TRBV4-3|once|TRBJ1-2|NA
TGCGCCAGCAGCCAAGATGTAACTTACTATGGCTACACCTTC
CASSQDVTYYGYTF
>TRBV29-1|NA|TRBJ1-2|TRBD1
TGCAGCGTCACTGGACAGGGGGTTATTGGCTACACCTTC
CSVTGQGVIGYTF
>TRBV19|NA|TRBJ1-1|NA
TGTGCCAGTAGTAACCGGCACGAAGCTTTCTTT
CASSNRHEAFF
>TRBV7-2|NA|TRBJ1-2|TRBD1
TGTGCCAGCAGCTTAGCGGCCAGTTGGGGGCTGGGACAGGGATTGTATGGCTACACCTTC
CASSLAASWGLGQGLYGYTF
>TRBV7-3|NA|TRBJ2-3|TRBD1
TGTGCCAGCAGCGCACAGGGGGCGGTTGCAGATACGCAGTATTTT
CASSAQGAVADTQYF
>TRBV5-1|NA|TRBJ2-7|NA
TGCGCCAGCAGCTTTTTATCGGGGCACTCCTACGAGCAGTACTTC
CASSFLSGHSYEQYF
>TRBV5-1|few|TRBJ2-1|NA
TGCGCCAGCAGCTCGGGACTCAGGGATGAGCAGTTCTTC
CASSSGLRDEQFF
>TRBV5-1|NA|TRBJ2-5|NA
TGCGCCAGCAGCGAAGGGAAAGAGACCCAGTACTTC
CASSEGKETQYF
>TRBV7-3|NA|TRBJ2-4|NA
TGTGCCAGCAGCTTAACGGGTCAGGGTAGAGGGTACGGAAACATTCAGTACTTC
CASSLTGQGRGYGNIQYF
>TRBV6-5|NA|TRBJ2-5|NA
TGTGCCAGCAGTTACTCAGGCCCCTCCACGTCAGAGACCCAGTACTTC
CASSYSGPSTSETQYF
>TRBV9|NA|TRBJ1-1|TRBD1
TGTGCCAGCAGCACTACGACAGGGGGCGCGACTGAAGCTTTCTTT
CASSTTTGGATEAFF
>TRBV7-3|NA|TRBJ2-1|NA
TGTGCCAGCAGCCCTCAGTTCTTC
CASSPQFF
>TRBV6-6|once|TRBJ1-2|TRBD1
TGTGCCAGCAGTGGGGACAGGGGTGGCTATGGCTACACCTTC
CASSGDRGGYGYTF
>TRBV19|NA|TRBJ1-5|NA
TGTGCCAGTAGTATTGCTCGGGGCAATCAGCCCCAGCATTTT
CASSIARGNQPQHF
>TRBV6-1|NA|TRBJ2-5|NA
TGTGCCAGCTATTATAAAGAGACCCAGTACTTC
CASYYKETQYF
>TRBV7-2|few|TRBJ2-1|NA
TGTGCCAGCAGCTTGGACGGTATGAGTGGTGAGCAGTTCTTC
CASSLDGMSGEQFF
>TRBV29-1|NA|TRBJ2-3|TRBD1
TGCAGCGTCGACTCGCCCGGGACAGGCACAGATACGCAGTATTTT
CSVDSPGTGTDTQYF
>TRBV6-5|NA|TRBJ2-5|NA
TGTGCCAGCAGTTACTCGATGGGGGAGACCCAGTACTTC
CASSYSMGETQYF
>TRBV4-3|NA|TRBJ2-6|NA
TGCGCCAGCAGCCGGACTGGGGCCAACGTCCTGACTTTC
CASSRTGANVLTF
>TRBV18|few|TRBJ2-7|TRBD1
TGTGCCAGCTCAGCACGGGGACAGGGAAACGAGCAGTACTTC
CASSARGQGNEQYF
>TRBV4-2|NA|TRBJ2-2|NA
TGTGCCAGCAGCCAAGATCAGTTGGGCCCCGGGGAGCTGTTTTTT
CASSQDQLGPGELFF
>TRBV10-3|few|TRBJ1-4|TRBD1
TGTGCCACCTTACCGGGACAGGGGTCTGCAACTAATGAAAAACTGTTTTTT
CATLPGQGSATNEKLFF
>TRBV4-2|NA|TRBJ1-1|TRBD1
TGTGCCAGCAGCCCACCGGGACAGGGAAGTAGCACTGAAGCTTTCTTT
CASSPPGQGSSTEAFF
>TRBV9|NA|TRBJ1-2|NA
TGTGCCAGCAGCCCGAGACAGAGTACGGGTTCTGGCTACACCTTC
CASSPRQSTGSGYTF
>TRBV28|few|TRBJ2-3|TRBD2
TGTGCCAGCAGTCTCCAGACTAGCGTACGAGATACGCAGTATTTT
CASSLQTSVRDTQYF
>TRBV7-9|NA|TRBJ2-1|NA
TGTGCCAGCAGCTATACGGAGGGGGATGAGCAGTTCTTC
CASSYTEGDEQFF
>TRBV2|NA|TRBJ2-5|TRBD1
TGTGCCAGCACCACCACGGGACAGGTTCAAGAGACCCAGTACTTC
CASTTTGQVQETQYF
>TRBV9|NA|TRBJ2-3|NA
TGTGCCAGCAGCGGGCAGAGTTTTAGCACAGATACGCAGTATTTT
CASSGQSFSTDTQYF
>TRBV30|NA|TRBJ1-2|NA
TGTGCCTGGAGTGAGGGAGGGAGCAAGACCTATGGCTACACCTTC
CAWSEGGSKTYGYTF
>TRBV11-2|NA|TRBJ2-7|NA
TGTGCCAGCAGCTTGACGCAATACGAGCAGTACTTC
CASSLTQYEQYF
>TRBV29-1|NA|TRBJ2-4|NA
TGCAGCGTCCCGGTGGAGGACATTCAGTACTTC
CSVPVEDIQYF
>TRBV7-3|NA|TRBJ1-1|NA
TGTGCCAGCAGCTTAATCCCAGGGAGGGAAACTGAAGCTTTCTTT
CASSLIPGRETEAFF
>TRBV25-1|NA|TRBJ1-2|NA
TGTGCCAGCAGTGAATCTTACTGGAATGGCTACACCTTC
CASSESYWNGYTF
>TRBV30|NA|TRBJ1-5|NA
TGTGCCTGGAGGGATCAAGGCTATAGCAATCAGCCCCAGCATTTT
CAWRDQGYSNQPQHF
>TRBV5-1|once|TRBJ2-2|TRBD2
TGCGCCAGCAGCTTGACTAGCGGGGCGAACACCGGGGAGCTGTTTTTT
CASSLTSGANTGELFF
>TRBV18|NA|TRBJ2-5|NA
TGTGCCAGCTCACCAGCCACCGGGCAAGAGACCCAGTACTTC
CASSPATGQETQYF
>TRBV7-6|NA|TRBJ1-6|NA
TGTGCCAGCAGCTTAGGGGGAGTGGATTCACCCCTCCACTTT
CASSLGGVDSPLHF
>TRBV19|NA|TRBJ1-2|NA
TGTGCCAGTACCCGAGGGACGACTAACTATGGCTACACCTTC
CASTRGTTNYGYTF
>TRBV9|NA|TRBJ1-4|NA
TGTGCCAGCAGCGTAGCTCCTAATGAAAAACTGTTTTTT
CASSVAPNEKLFF
>TRBV25-1|few|TRBJ2-2|TRBD1
TGTGCCAGCAGGCCGGGACAGTTAAACACCGGGGAGCTGTTTTTT
CASRPGQLNTGELFF
>TRBV5-4|NA|TRBJ2-7|NA
TGTGCCAGCAGCTTCGACTTATACGAGCAGTACTTC
CASSFDLYEQYF
>TRBV10-3|few|TRBJ1-2|NA
TGTGCCATCAGTGCTCAGTCCGCCGGGACAAGCAACTATGGCTACACCTTC
CAISAQSAGTSNYGYTF
>TRBV5-4|NA|TRBJ1-2|NA
TGTGCCAGCAGCTCTAGGGACCTCTATGGCTACACCTTC
CASSSRDLYGYTF
>TRBV29-1|NA|TRBJ2-1|TRBD1
TGCAGCGTAAGGGGACAGGGTCCCAGAAGCTACAATGAGCAGTTCTTC
CSVRGQGPRSYNEQFF
>TRBV4-3|NA|TRBJ2-1|TRBD1
TGCGCCAGCAGCCAAGACCCGCAGGGGGCGGGGAATGAGCAGTTCTTC
CASSQDPQGAGNEQFF
>TRBV29-1|few|TRBJ1-2|NA
TGCAGCGTTGAAGATCGTATCCGGGGACCCCGCTATGGCTACACCTTC
CSVEDRIRGPRYGYTF
>TRBV15|once|TRBJ2-2|NA
TGTGCCACCAGCAGAGAACGAGAGACCGGGGAGCTGTTTTTT
CATSRERETGELFF
>TRBV30|NA|TRBJ1-2|NA
TGTGCCTGGAGGCGTTGGGCAGGAGGTGGCTACACCTTC
CAWRRWAGGGYTF
>TRBV10-3|NA|TRBJ1-6|TRBD1
TGTGCCATCCGGACAGGGACCGATTCACCCCTCCACTTT
CAIRTGTDSPLHF
>TRBV5-1|NA|TRBJ1-1|TRBD1
TGCGCCAGCAGCTTGGTCGCAGGGGGCAACACTGAAGCTTTCTTT
CASSLVAGGNTEAFF